These T cell receptor beta chains were read from a single sample in a study of blood T cell repertoires in COVID-19. The table came from immunoSEQ multiplex PCR; TCRdb's copy has only in-frame clones and leaves some out. The table shows 200,000 or so clones, with roughly 90% occurring only once. Sequencing was done on a sample of peripheral blood. These receptors originate from a man aged 60 to 75 with COVID-19, enrolled during active disease. Each CDR3 is given with its conserved first and last residue. The D gene is left open where the match is weak. For some rows the clone size is stated as once, few or many, or as a class when expanded; others skip it.

J | V | size | D | DNA | CDR3
TRBJ1-2 | TRBV29-1 | - | TRBD1 | TGCAGCGTTGAAAGGACAGGAACCTTTAACTATGGCTACACCTTC | CSVERTGTFNYGYTF
TRBJ1-2 | TRBV27 | - | TRBD1 | TGTGCCAGCAGTCTGGACCAGGACAGGGGGCTTGGCGGCTACACCTTC | CASSLDQDRGLGGYTF
TRBJ2-2 | TRBV16 | - | TRBD1 | TGTGCCAGCAGCCGAAGGGGGCTTGGAACCGGGGAGCTGTTTTTT | CASSRRGLGTGELFF
TRBJ1-5 | TRBV10-3 | - | - | TGTGCCATCAGCGACCCAACAGATAGCAATCAGCCCCAGCATTTT | CAISDPTDSNQPQHF
TRBJ2-1 | TRBV9 | - | - | TGTGCCAGCAGCCCCTCGACAGCAAGCTCCTACAATGAGCAGTTCTTC | CASSPSTASSYNEQFF
TRBJ1-6 | TRBV16 | - | TRBD1 | TGTGCCAGCAGCCAATCGGCAGGACAGGGGGTGAGCTCCTATAATTCACCCCTCCACTTT | CASSQSAGQGVSSYNSPLHF
TRBJ1-1 | TRBV5-1 | - | TRBD1 | TGCGCCAGCAGCGCCACCGGGACAGGGGTAACTGAAGCTTTCTTT | CASSATGTGVTEAFF
TRBJ2-2 | TRBV6-6 | - | TRBD1 | TGTGCCAGCAGTTTACTCCGGGACAGGGACACCGGGGAGCTGTTTTTT | CASSLLRDRDTGELFF
TRBJ1-4 | TRBV14 | - | - | TGTGCCAGCAGCCAACTTCGTGAAAAACTGTTTTTT | CASSQLREKLFF
TRBJ2-1 | TRBV19 | - | - | TGTGCCAGTAGTGAGGCCTTCAGGGGCCTCTCCTACAATGAGCAGTTCTTC | CASSEAFRGLSYNEQFF
TRBJ1-1 | TRBV19 | - | - | TGTGCCAGTAGTATTTCAGGCAGGGGAACTGAAGCTTTCTTT | CASSISGRGTEAFF
TRBJ2-2 | TRBV18 | - | - | TGTGCCAGCTCACCGCGTACAGTGAACACCGGGGAGCTGTTTTTT | CASSPRTVNTGELFF
TRBJ1-6 | TRBV5-4 | - | TRBD1 | TGTGCCAGCAGCTTAACAGGGGGTGATTCACCCCTCCACTTT | CASSLTGGDSPLHF
TRBJ2-7 | TRBV11-3 | - | - | TGTGCCAGCAGCAAAATTCAGGGCGGCGAGCAGTACTTC | CASSKIQGGEQYF
TRBJ2-7 | TRBV19 | - | - | TGTGCCAGTAGCCCCCCCGGGGACTACGAGCAGTACTTC | CASSPPGDYEQYF
TRBJ1-2 | TRBV10-3 | - | - | TGTGCCATCAGTGACCCCTTAAAGGGGAAGGGCTACACCTTC | CAISDPLKGKGYTF
TRBJ1-1 | TRBV18 | - | TRBD1 | TGTGCCAGCTCACCAGGGACAGGGAACACTGAAGCTTTCTTT | CASSPGTGNTEAFF
TRBJ1-2 | TRBV6-5 | once | TRBD1 | TGTGCCAGCAGTCCCAGGGGGCTCGGCTACACCTTC | CASSPRGLGYTF
TRBJ1-5 | TRBV5-1 | few | - | TGCGCCAGCAGCTTGTTACCGGGGAATCAGCCCCAGCATTTT | CASSLLPGNQPQHF
TRBJ2-1 | TRBV2 | - | TRBD1 | TGTGCCAGCAGCATCGACAGGGCCTCCTACAATGAGCAGTTCTTC | CASSIDRASYNEQFF